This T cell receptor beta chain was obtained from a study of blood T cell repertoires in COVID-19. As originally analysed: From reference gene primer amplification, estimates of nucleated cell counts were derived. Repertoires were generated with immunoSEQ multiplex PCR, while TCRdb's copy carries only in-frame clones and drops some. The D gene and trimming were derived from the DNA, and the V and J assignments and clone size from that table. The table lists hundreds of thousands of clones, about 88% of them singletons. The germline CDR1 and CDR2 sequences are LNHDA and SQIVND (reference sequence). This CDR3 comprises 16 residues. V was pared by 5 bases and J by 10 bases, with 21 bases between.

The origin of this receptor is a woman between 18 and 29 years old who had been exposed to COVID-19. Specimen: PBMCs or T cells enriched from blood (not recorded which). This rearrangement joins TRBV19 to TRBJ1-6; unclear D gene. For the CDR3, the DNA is TGTGCCAGTAGTCAACAGAATACACTTGCAAGATCACCCCTCCACTTT. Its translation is CASSQQNTLARSPLHF. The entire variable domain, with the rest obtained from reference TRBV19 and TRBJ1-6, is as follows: DGGITQSPKYLFRKEGQNVTLSCEQNLNHDAMYWYRQDPGQGLRLIYYSQIVNDFQKGDIAEGYSVSREKKESFPLTVTSAQKNPTAFYLCASSQQNTLARSPLHFGNGTRLTVT.